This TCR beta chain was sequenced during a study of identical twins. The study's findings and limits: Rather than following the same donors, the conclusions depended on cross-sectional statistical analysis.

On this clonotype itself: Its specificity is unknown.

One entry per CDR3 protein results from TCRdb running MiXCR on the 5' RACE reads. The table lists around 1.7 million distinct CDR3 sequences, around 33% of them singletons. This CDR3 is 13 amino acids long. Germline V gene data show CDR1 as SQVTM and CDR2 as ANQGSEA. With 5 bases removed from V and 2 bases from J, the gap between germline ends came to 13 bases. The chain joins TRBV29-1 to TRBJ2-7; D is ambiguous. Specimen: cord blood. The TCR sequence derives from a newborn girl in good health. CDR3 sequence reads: CSVTLDGPYEQYF. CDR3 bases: TGCAGCGTTACCCTGGACGGCCCCTACGAGCAGTACTTC.